One and the same sample provided the 18 T cell receptor beta chains below, sequenced in a study of vaccination and CD4 T cells after COVID-19. The treatment: roughly 11-day PBMC culture with coronavirus spike peptide pools or control peptides (ViraFEST assay). These CD4+ T cells came from an unexposed donor, sampled before the COVID-19 pandemic (2011-2018). Sequencing of the DNA from cultured CD4+ T cells was carried out with the Oncomine TCR Beta short-read assay. TCRdb redid the calling of the PCR reads with MiXCR, one entry per CDR3 protein. Among roughly 6,600 distinct CDR3 sequences listed, roughly 48% were seen once. Their recognized antigens are unknown. The specimen was CD4+ T cells from blood, cultured in vitro. These receptors all stem from a human donor in good health.

This clonotype was seen only a few times. The rearrangement joins TRBV27 to TRBJ2-3; TRBD2 might be the D (6 bases). This CDR3 region has 16 residues. Trimming shortened V by 4 bases and J by 0 bases, and 14 bases separated the two germline ends. The germline gives CDR1 MNHEY, CDR2 SMNVEV (reference sequence). The CDR3 spells CASSSIFGTSTDTQYF. In DNA form, the CDR3 reads TGTGCCAGCAGTTCCATATTCGGGACTAGCACAGATACGCAGTATTTT.

This CDR3 reads CSVEGGSAEAFF. The CDR3 DNA reads as TGCAGCGTTGAAGGGGGGAGTGCTGAAGCTTTCTTT. V usage is TRBV29-1 and J usage is TRBJ1-1, with D possibly TRBD1 on 5 matching bases. Trimming shortened V by 1 base and J by 6 bases, and 9 bases separated the two germline ends. From germline, CDR1 is SQVTM and CDR2 ANQGSEA. There are 12 residues in the CDR3.

The gene calls are TRBV18 and TRBJ1-5; possible D gene TRBD1, 5 bases. The CDR3 sequence is 14 residues long. V lost 5 bases and J 5 bases, leaving 13 bases between the germline ends. Per germline, CDR1 KGHSH and CDR2 LQKENI. The CDR3, as DNA: TGTGCCAGCTCAGCGACAGTGGGTGATCAGCCCCAGCATTTT. It yields the protein CASSATVGDQPQHF.

This chain links TRBV7-8 with TRBJ2-3; possibly TRBD1 or TRBD2 for D (5 bases each). Germline V gives CDR1 SGHVS, CDR2 FQNEAQ. The germline V and J ends were trimmed by 0 bases and 1 base, with 5 bases remaining between them. This CDR3 comprises 14 residues. CDR3 amino acids: CASSLAGGTDTQYF. The CDR3 DNA is TGTGCCAGCAGCTTAGCGGGGGGCACAGATACGCAGTATTTT. The complete variable domain, with remaining parts taken from reference TRBV7-8 and TRBJ2-3, reads GAGVSQSPRYKVAKRGQDVALRCDPISGHVSLFWYQQALGQGPEFLTYFQNEAQLDKSGLPSDRFFAERPEGSVSTLKIQRTQQEDSAVYLCASSLAGGTDTQYFGPGTRLTVL.

This clonotype was detected a few times. V and J are TRBV28 and TRBJ1-2; D unclear. Trimming shortened V by 1 base and J by 3 bases, and 12 bases separated the two germline ends. CDR1 and CDR2 from the germline V gene are MDHEN and SYDVKM. The CDR3 length is 15 residues. CDR3 sequence reads: CASSLFRGTDYGYTF. The CDR3 DNA sequence: TGTGCCAGCAGTTTATTTCGGGGAACAGACTATGGCTACACCTTC.

The table lists this clonotype with a count of one. The V call is TRBV12-3 or TRBV12-4, the J call TRBJ2-7; 8 bases map to TRBD1. This CDR3 spans 13 amino acids. V shed 8 bases, J shed 5 bases, and the junction held 8 bases outside the gene matches. The CDR3 DNA reads as TGTGCCAGCGTAGGACAGGGAGTGAACGAGCAGTACTTC. This gives the protein CASVGQGVNEQYF.

This clonotype showed up just a few times. The chain has TRBV20-1 and TRBJ1-4; D gene uncertain. Germline V gives CDR1 DFQATT, CDR2 SNEGSKA (reference sequence). The CDR3 consists of 13 residues. V lost 7 bases and J 5 bases, leaving 14 bases between the germline ends. In DNA form, the CDR3 reads TGCAGTGTCTCAAGGTCGGGAAATGAAAAACTGTTTTTT. Protein: CSVSRSGNEKLFF.

The V call is TRBV6-1, the J call TRBJ1-4; 7 bases are shared with TRBD1. With 11 bases clipped from V and 6 bases from J, the junction kept 12 bases outside the gene matches. The CDR3 covers 14 residues. Looked up from germline, CDR1 is MNHNS and CDR2 is SASEGT. The CDR3 protein is CAGRTGNLDEKLFF. The DNA of the CDR3 is TGTGCCGGAAGGACAGGAAACCTGGATGAAAAACTGTTTTTT.

There are a few counts of this clonotype. The rearrangement uses TRBV4-1 and TRBJ1-6; the match to TRBD1 covers 7 bases. CDR3 length: 14 residues. J lost 10 bases, V lost 4 bases, and 7 bases had no gene match. Germline values: CDR1 MGHRA, CDR2 YSYEKL. CDR3 protein: CASSLDRAGSPLHF. Here the CDR3 DNA reads TGCGCCAGCAGCCTCGACAGGGCCGGATCACCCCTCCACTTT.

The chain carries TRBV5-1 and TRBJ2-7, with unresolved D. Germline lookup yields CDR1 SGHRS and CDR2 YFSETQ. The CDR3 is 13 amino acids. Trimming removed 1 base from V and 3 bases from J, with 8 bases in between. The CDR3 reads CASSLFGDYEQYF. DNA of the CDR3: TGCGCCAGCAGCTTGTTTGGCGACTACGAGCAGTACTTC.

This clonotype was found a few times. J is TRBJ2-7 and V is TRBV6-5; no definite D call. The V end lost 3 bases, the J end lost 0 bases, and 12 bases lay between the germline ends. Looked up from germline, CDR1 is MNHEY and CDR2 is SVGAGI. This CDR3 region has 15 residues. The CDR3 loop is CASSYLAESSYEQYF. The CDR3 region has the DNA TGTGCCAGCAGTTATCTCGCGGAGAGCTCCTACGAGCAGTACTTC.

This clonotype has more than one count but fewer than ten. The junction does not match germline at one end; this may be a read error. The chain joins TRBV20-1 to TRBJ2-3; the D gene is possibly TRBD2 (6 bases). The CDR3 runs 15 residues. Germline V gene sequence: CDR1 DFQATT, CDR2 SNEGSKA (reference sequence). CDR3 sequence: CSARDYASVTVTQYF. The CDR3, as DNA: TGCAGTGCTAGAGATTACGCTAGCGTTACAGTTACGCAGTATTTT.

The CDR3 sequence: CASSVEGLYEQYF. The CDR3 DNA reads TGTGCCAGCAGTGTGGAAGGGCTCTACGAGCAGTACTTC. This rearrangement joins TRBV2 to TRBJ2-7; the D is unclear. The CDR3 is 13 residues long. V gave up 4 bases and J gave up 3 bases, with 10 bases separating them. Per the germline V gene, CDR1 is SNHLY and CDR2 is FYNNEI.

The chain joins TRBV7-2 to TRBJ2-5; D possibly corresponds to TRBD1 (6 bases). Germline V gene data show CDR1 as SGHTA and CDR2 as FQGNSA. The CDR3 contains 13 residues. V was trimmed by 3 bases and J by 5 bases, leaving 10 bases between them. The CDR3 DNA follows: TGTGCCAGCAGCTTCAGGGGTTTTGAGACCCAGTACTTC. Amino acid sequence: CASSFRGFETQYF.

This chain uses TRBV11-2 with TRBJ2-1; D possibly uses TRBD1 or TRBD2 (5 bases each). Trimming cost V 5 bases and J 9 bases, with 17 bases left between them. This CDR3 has 14 amino acids. Per germline, CDR1 SGHAT and CDR2 FQNNGV. The CDR3 reads CASSVGLGESEQFF. CDR3 nucleotide sequence: TGTGCCAGCAGCGTTGGCCTGGGGGAAAGTGAGCAGTTCTTC.

The chain couples TRBV6-1 to TRBJ1-2, with TRBD1 as a possible D gene (6 bases). Germline V gives CDR1 MNHNS, CDR2 SASEGT. The CDR3 length is 16 residues. Trimming cost V 2 bases and J 4 bases, with 17 bases left between them. As DNA, the CDR3 is TGTGCCAGCAGTGAACCCCTGCAGGGGCGCCGCTATGGCTACACCTTC. As protein: CASSEPLQGRRYGYTF.

Only a few counts were recorded for this clonotype. The chain uses TRBV19 and TRBJ1-6; a possible D gene is TRBD1 (6 bases). The germline V and J ends were trimmed by 5 bases and 7 bases, with 15 bases remaining between them. CDR1 is LNHDA, CDR2 SQIVND, per germline (reference sequence). The CDR3 is 15 residues long. The CDR3 coding sequence is TGTGCCAGTAGTCTACAGGGAGGCAACAATTCACCCCTCCACTTT. Translation: CASSLQGGNNSPLHF.

This chain links TRBV20-1 with TRBJ2-3; D tentatively reads TRBD1 or TRBD2 (5 bases each). This CDR3 has 16 residues. V dropped 3 bases and J dropped 2 bases, with 18 bases sitting between them. CDR1 and CDR2 (germline): DFQATT, SNEGSKA (reference sequence). Here the CDR3 DNA reads TGCAGTGCTAGTCTCGGAGGTGGGGGATACACAGATACGCAGTATTTT. Residues: CSASLGGGGYTDTQYF.